A single T cell receptor beta chain is shown here with its context. The antigen remains unidentified. This sample stems from a study of blood T cells in healthy people across ages. Study results and caveats: Comparison with aged donors showed that long-lived donors had more naive CD4+ cells and higher diversity.

The authors isolated at least 6 million PBMCs per sample. The second PCR ran about 6 to 11 cycles with a sample-barcoded 5' primer and J-beta primers. MiXCR, applied by TCRdb to the 5' RACE reads, yields one record per CDR3 protein. This sample yields some 690,000 distinct CDR3 sequences, of which 20% to 25% are seen a single time; roughly a fifth belongs to the top ten. The sequence derives from a man aged 70-80 years in good health. Sample: blood.

CDR3 protein: CASRGTGSMGETQYF. CDR3 nucleotides: TGTGCCAGCAGAGGGACAGGGTCAATGGGCGAGACCCAGTACTTC. The gene calls are TRBV2 and TRBJ2-5; 9 bases line up with TRBD1. V lost 6 bases, J lost 5 bases, and 10 bases stayed unmatched. Germline V gives CDR1 SNHLY, CDR2 FYNNEI. CDR3 size: 15 residues.